Below are 32 T cell receptor beta chains sequenced from a single sample in a study of blood T cell repertoires in COVID-19 (dated by TCRdb to 2020 to 2021). The library was prepared using the immunoSEQ multiplex PCR assay. TCRdb stores this immuneACCESS table with in-frame sequences only. Part of the clones is absent; in the studies checked, under half of the shortfall reflects unresolved V genes, and no reason is known for the rest. In this sample the table shows 120,000 or so clones, 90% of which occur a single time. About 4% of the sample comes from the top ten. The sequenced sample was peripheral blood. These receptors were obtained from an older woman with COVID-19, enrolled during active disease.

This clone was picked up one time. V gene TRBV4-1 combines with J gene TRBJ2-7; 11 nucleotides align to TRBD1. Trimming took 6 bases from V and 3 from J; bases not matched to a gene: 13. The germline CDR1 and CDR2 sequences are MGHRA and YSYEKL. The CDR3 is 17 residues long. This chain's CDR3 is CASRRRTGGTEVYEQYF. CDR3 coding DNA: TGCGCCAGCAGGCGGAGGACAGGGGGCACAGAAGTCTACGAGCAGTACTTC.

V and J are TRBV7-2 and TRBJ2-7, with 8 bases aligning to TRBD2. The CDR3 extends over 14 amino acids. Germline V gives CDR1 SGHTA, CDR2 FQGNSA. With 8 bases clipped from V and 2 bases from J, the junction kept 8 bases outside the gene matches. CDR3 residues: CASEGIGGAYEQYF. CDR3 coding DNA: TGTGCCAGCGAGGGAATCGGGGGGGCCTACGAGCAGTACTTC.

The genes are TRBV11-3 and TRBJ1-2, with D unclear. Germline CDR1 reads SGHNT; CDR2 reads YENEEA. Trimming shortened V by 3 bases and J by 2 bases, and 13 bases separated the two germline ends. There are 15 residues in the CDR3. The DNA for the CDR3 is TGTGCCAGCAGCTTGGGCCGGCAGCCGAACTATGGCTACACCTTC. This codes for CASSLGRQPNYGYTF. Looking up the rest from reference TRBV11-3 and TRBJ1-2 gives the full variable domain: EAGVVQSPRYKIIEKKQPVAFWCNPISGHNTLYWYLQNLGQGPELLIRYENEEAVDDSQLPKDRFSAERLKGVDSTLKIQPAELGDSAVYLCASSLGRQPNYGYTFGSGTRLTVV.

The genes are TRBV7-2 and TRBJ2-3; 10 bases align to TRBD1. In germline, CDR1 is SGHTA, CDR2 FQGNSA. CDR3 length equals 15 residues. Trimming took 4 bases from V and 6 from J; bases not matched to a gene: 7. The CDR3 sequence: CASSSMGQGKDTQYF. The CDR3 DNA reads as TGTGCCAGCAGCTCTATGGGACAGGGGAAGGATACGCAGTATTTT.

This sequence joins TRBV7-9 and TRBJ2-7, with D unresolved. Between the trimmed V and J ends, which lost 7 bases and 1 base, there was a span of 20 bases. CDR3 length: 16 residues. Germline-derived CDR1 and CDR2 are SEHNR and FQNEAQ (reference sequence). The CDR3 sequence: CASTPTVSLGSYEQYF. As DNA, the CDR3 is TGTGCCAGCACCCCAACGGTGAGCCTCGGTTCCTACGAGCAGTACTTC.

This sequence joins TRBV6-1 and TRBJ1-4, with 7 bases lining up with TRBD1. CDR3 length: 16 amino acids. From germline, CDR1 is MNHNS and CDR2 SASEGT. V lost 4 bases and J lost 8; bases outside the gene matches: 13. This CDR3 is CASSGGLTGNGEKLFF. In DNA form, the CDR3 reads TGTGCCAGCAGTGGAGGATTGACAGGGAACGGCGAAAAACTGTTTTTT.

The genes are TRBV18 and TRBJ1-2, with a possible D match to TRBD1 (6 bases). The CDR3 contains 15 residues. Germline CDR1 is KGHSH and CDR2 is LQKENI. V lost 2 bases and J 7 bases, leaving 17 bases between the germline ends. The CDR3 loop reads CASSPGTNRESGYTF. CDR3 coding DNA: TGTGCCAGCTCACCAGGAACTAACAGGGAGTCTGGCTACACCTTC.

Only one count was recorded for this clone. The chain couples TRBV5-1 to TRBJ2-5, with 10 bases aligning to TRBD2. The CDR3 covers 17 residues. J lost 2 bases, V lost 0 bases, and 7 bases had no gene match. From germline, CDR1 is SGHRS and CDR2 YFSETQ. CDR3 amino acids: CASSLVVAGGPQETQYF. The CDR3 bases are TGCGCCAGCAGCTTGGTCGTAGCGGGGGGTCCTCAAGAGACCCAGTACTTC.

J is TRBJ2-1 and V is TRBV19, with D tentatively TRBD1 (6 bases). The ends were cut back, 5 bases at V and 5 bases at J, with 13 bases in the middle. This CDR3 comprises 14 residues. The V gene's germline CDR1 is LNHDA and CDR2 SQIVND (reference sequence). The chain's CDR3 is CASSPRAGDNEQFF. In nucleotides, the CDR3 is TGTGCCAGTAGTCCCCGCGCAGGGGACAATGAGCAGTTCTTC.

The rearrangement joins TRBV18 to TRBJ1-2, with D possibly TRBD1 on 6 matching bases. From germline, CDR1 is KGHSH and CDR2 LQKENI. The CDR3 consists of 16 residues. The ends were cut back, 0 bases at V and 0 bases at J, with 11 bases in the middle. The CDR3 region is CASSPPRTASNYGYTF. As DNA, the CDR3 is TGTGCCAGCTCACCACCTCGGACAGCCTCTAACTATGGCTACACCTTC.

The rearrangement joins TRBV6-4 to TRBJ1-6; D uncertain. Trimming removed 3 bases from V and 5 bases from J, with 5 bases in between. Germline V gives CDR1 MRHNA, CDR2 SNTAGT. CDR3 length: 13 amino acids. The CDR3: CASSERDNSPLHF. The CDR3, as DNA: TGTGCCAGCAGTGAGAGGGATAATTCACCCCTCCACTTT.

The V call is TRBV6-5, the J call TRBJ2-7; D unclear. The V and J ends lost 2 bases and 3 bases respectively, with 11 bases between them. Germline CDR1 MNHEY, CDR2 SVGAGI. This CDR3 is built from 14 residues. The CDR3 DNA reads TGTGCCAGCAGTTACCAGTCAAACTACTACGAGCAGTACTTC. This translates into CASSYQSNYYEQYF.

V and J are TRBV6-2 or TRBV6-3 and TRBJ2-7, with TRBD2 matching over 10 bases. This CDR3 has 15 residues. The germline V gene has CDR1 MNHEY and CDR2 SVGEGT. The V gene end was trimmed by 5 bases and the J gene end by 5 bases; junction bases not matched to a gene: 9. This CDR3 is CASSLPGLARHEQYF. The DNA of the CDR3 is TGTGCCAGCAGTCTCCCGGGACTAGCGAGGCACGAGCAGTACTTC.

With regard to this clone: The germline gene is not matched at one end of the junction; a read error may be the cause. This rearrangement joins TRBV5-4 to TRBJ2-1; 8 bases map to TRBD2. The CDR3 runs 13 residues. Germline lookup yields CDR1 SGHNT and CDR2 YYREEE (reference sequence). CDR3 DNA: TGTGCCATGGGACTAGGGTCCTTCAATGAGCAGTTCTTC. This codes for CAMGLGSFNEQFF.

The chain couples TRBV6-2 or TRBV6-3 to TRBJ2-7, with 10 bases fitting TRBD1. Germline V gives CDR1 MNHEY, CDR2 SVGEGT. The CDR3 covers 17 residues. The J segment lost 5 bases and the V segment lost 0 bases, leaving 10 bases of the junction unmatched. The CDR3 nucleotides read TGTGCCAGCAGTTACTCATATCCGGGACAGGGGTCCCACGAGCAGTACTTC. Amino acids: CASSYSYPGQGSHEQYF.

The chain carries TRBV4-3 and TRBJ2-2; possibly TRBD2 for D (6 bases). The CDR3 has 16 amino acids. Deletions cut 5 bases from V and 6 bases from J, with 19 bases between. CDR1 and CDR2 (germline): LGHNA, YSLEER. The CDR3: CASSFKGGIEAGELFF. The DNA of the CDR3 is TGCGCCAGCAGCTTTAAGGGAGGTATTGAGGCCGGGGAGCTGTTTTTT.

V is TRBV14 and J is TRBJ1-2, with D tentatively TRBD1 (5 bases). This CDR3 region has 13 residues. Deletions cut 4 bases from V and 1 base from J, with 7 bases between. CDR1 SGHDN and CDR2 FVKESK come from the germline V gene. The CDR3 is CASSRDSNYGYTF. The CDR3 DNA follows: TGTGCCAGCAGCCGCGACAGTAACTATGGCTACACCTTC.

This clone showed up just once. This sequence joins TRBV5-6 and TRBJ2-2; 10 positions match TRBD1. The CDR3 sequence is 15 residues long. Germline V gene lookup returns CDR1 SGHDT and CDR2 YYEEEE. V lost 4 bases, J lost 6 bases, and 6 bases stayed unmatched. The CDR3 loop reads CASSPDRGLPGELFF. DNA for the CDR3: TGTGCCAGCAGCCCGGACAGGGGGTTACCCGGGGAGCTGTTTTTT.

This chain uses TRBV7-2 with TRBJ2-2; the D is unclear. From germline, CDR1 is SGHTA and CDR2 FQGNSA. This CDR3 is built from 14 residues. The V and J ends lost 5 bases and 7 bases respectively, with 14 bases between them. The CDR3 region has the DNA TGTGCCAGCAGCCTGAGCCCCGGCGGCGGGGAGCTGTTTTTT. This translates into CASSLSPGGGELFF.

The chain has TRBV5-1 and TRBJ1-3; D is perhaps TRBD1 (6 bases). The ends were cut back, 0 bases at V and 0 bases at J, with 10 bases in the middle. Germline loops: CDR1 SGHRS, CDR2 YFSETQ. This CDR3 is 16 amino acids long. CDR3 residues: CASSLVAGDSGNTIYF. CDR3 in DNA: TGCGCCAGCAGCTTGGTCGCAGGGGACTCTGGAAACACCATATATTTT.

V is TRBV3-1 (or the pseudogene TRBV3-2) and J is TRBJ2-1; 16 positions agree with TRBD2. The CDR3 has 18 residues. CDR1 is LGHDT and CDR2 is YNNKEL in the germline V gene (reference sequence). Trimming cost V 1 base and J 9 bases; bases outside gene matches: 9. The CDR3 nucleotides are TGTGCCAGCAGCCAAGTTCCGCAGGGACTAGCGGGGGGGACTGAGCAGTTCTTC. Its protein is CASSQVPQGLAGGTEQFF.

This chain links TRBV19 with TRBJ2-5; possibly TRBD1 for D (6 bases). V dropped 7 bases and J dropped 2 bases, with 11 bases sitting between them. Germline loops: CDR1 LNHDA, CDR2 SQIVND (reference sequence). CDR3 length equals 13 residues. CDR3 residues: CASTNGQQETQYF. As DNA, the CDR3 is TGTGCCAGTACCAACGGACAGCAAGAGACCCAGTACTTC.

The chain has TRBV6-5 and TRBJ1-5; D is possibly TRBD1 (5 bases). V lost 7 bases to trimming and J lost 1 base, with 14 bases between them. The CDR3 is 15 residues long. From germline, CDR1 is MNHEY and CDR2 SVGAGI. Here the CDR3 reads CASNSQGLSNQPQHF. The CDR3, as DNA: TGTGCCAGCAATTCTCAGGGTTTGAGCAATCAGCCCCAGCATTTT.

The sample holds one count of this clone. The chain carries TRBV5-1 and TRBJ2-2; 8 bases line up with TRBD1. With V trimmed by 4 bases and J by 3 bases, 5 bases remained unmatched. The CDR3 totals 15 residues. Germline CDR1 and CDR2: SGHRS and YFSETQ. CDR3 residues: CASSRGQEYTGELFF. The CDR3 DNA is TGCGCCAGCAGCAGGGGACAGGAATACACCGGGGAGCTGTTTTTT.

The chain joins TRBV30 to TRBJ1-3; D remains ambiguous. Looked up from germline, CDR1 is GTSNPN and CDR2 is SVGIG (reference sequence). The ends were cut back, 0 bases at V and 1 base at J, with 13 bases in the middle. This CDR3 region has 16 residues. CDR3 loop: CAWSVGRVRSGNTIYF. CDR3 DNA: TGTGCCTGGAGTGTAGGCCGCGTGAGGTCTGGAAACACCATATATTTT.

This sequence joins TRBV7-2 and TRBJ1-1; D is ambiguous. Germline CDR1 is SGHTA and CDR2 is FQGNSA. This CDR3 has 13 amino acids. The ends were cut back, 4 bases at V and 2 bases at J, with 8 bases in the middle. CDR3 amino acids: CASSYRVNTEAFF. The CDR3 nucleotides are TGTGCCAGCAGCTACCGGGTTAACACTGAAGCTTTCTTT.

V usage is TRBV29-1 and J usage is TRBJ2-7, with 9 bases identical to TRBD2. This CDR3 has 12 residues. Per germline, CDR1 SQVTM and CDR2 ANQGSEA. Trimming cost V 3 bases and J 7 bases; bases outside gene matches: 4. The CDR3 sequence is CSVEGLAREQYF. The DNA for the CDR3 is TGCAGCGTTGAGGGACTAGCACGGGAGCAGTACTTC.

The chain joins TRBV7-8 to TRBJ2-1; TRBD1 matches at 8 bases. V dropped 4 bases and J dropped 9; count of bases not matched to a gene: 5. CDR1 is SGHVS, CDR2 FQNEAQ, per germline. This CDR3 comprises 13 residues. The CDR3 nucleotides read TGTGCCAGCAGCTCGGACAGGGCGACTGAGCAGTTCTTC. Its translation: CASSSDRATEQFF. The entire variable domain, with the rest obtained from reference TRBV7-8 and TRBJ2-1, is as follows: GAGVSQSPRYKVAKRGQDVALRCDPISGHVSLFWYQQALGQGPEFLTYFQNEAQLDKSGLPSDRFFAERPEGSVSTLKIQRTQQEDSAVYLCASSSDRATEQFFGPGTRLTVL.

The gene calls are TRBV7-6 and TRBJ2-7, with 10 nucleotides matching TRBD2. The germline V gene encodes CDR1 SGHVS and CDR2 FNYEAQ. The CDR3 sequence is 15 residues long. The trim removed 5 bases at V and 4 bases at J, leaving 8 bases unmatched. CDR3 amino acids: CASSPSGGAVYEQYF. CDR3 nucleotide sequence: TGTGCCAGCAGCCCGAGCGGGGGGGCCGTATACGAGCAGTACTTC. Supplemented by reference TRBV7-6 and TRBJ2-7, the full variable domain reads GAGVSQSPRYKVTKRGQDVALRCDPISGHVSLYWYRQALGQGPEFLTYFNYEAQQDKSGLPNDRFSAERPEGSISTLTIQRTEQRDSAMYRCASSPSGGAVYEQYFGPGTRLTVT.

The chain's CDR3 is CAWSRAGTEAFF. The CDR3 DNA reads TGTGCCTGGAGCCGGGCGGGGACTGAAGCTTTCTTT. The rearrangement uses TRBV30 and TRBJ1-1; D is unresolved. Trimming left V 3 bases short and J 5 bases short, with 10 bases between. Germline V gene data show CDR1 as GTSNPN and CDR2 as SVGIG (reference sequence). The CDR3 spans 12 residues.

The chain carries TRBV4-1 and TRBJ2-5, with 8 bases identical to TRBD2. The CDR3 is 17 amino acids. Germline lookup yields CDR1 MGHRA and CDR2 YSYEKL. The V and J ends lost 1 base and 1 base, in that order; junction bases with no gene match: 8. The CDR3 bases are TGCGCCAGCAGCCAAGCGTTTCCGGGACTAGGCCAAGAGACCCAGTACTTC. Protein sequence: CASSQAFPGLGQETQYF.

V is TRBV19 and J is TRBJ2-7; TRBD1 aligns across 9 bases. Germline CDR1 LNHDA, CDR2 SQIVND (reference sequence). The CDR3 consists of 14 residues. The V gene end was trimmed by 5 bases and the J gene end by 2 bases; junction bases not matched to a gene: 4. DNA for the CDR3: TGTGCCAGTAGTTTCCGACAGGGGGCCTACGAGCAGTACTTC. It codes for CASSFRQGAYEQYF.